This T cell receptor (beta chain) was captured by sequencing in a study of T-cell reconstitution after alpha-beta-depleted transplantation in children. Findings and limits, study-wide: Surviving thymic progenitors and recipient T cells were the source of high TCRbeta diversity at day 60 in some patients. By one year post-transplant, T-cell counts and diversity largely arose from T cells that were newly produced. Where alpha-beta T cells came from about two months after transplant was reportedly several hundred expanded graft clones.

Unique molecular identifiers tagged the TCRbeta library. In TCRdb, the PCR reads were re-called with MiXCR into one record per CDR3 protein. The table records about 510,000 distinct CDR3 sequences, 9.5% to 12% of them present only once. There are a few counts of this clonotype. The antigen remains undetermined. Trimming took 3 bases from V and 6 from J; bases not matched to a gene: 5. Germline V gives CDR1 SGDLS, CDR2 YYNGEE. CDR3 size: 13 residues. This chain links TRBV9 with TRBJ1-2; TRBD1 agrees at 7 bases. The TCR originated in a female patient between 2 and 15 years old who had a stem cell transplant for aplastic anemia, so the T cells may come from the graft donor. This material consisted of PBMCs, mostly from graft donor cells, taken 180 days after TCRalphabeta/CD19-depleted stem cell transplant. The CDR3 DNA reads TGTGCCAGCAGCGGTGGACAGGCGGATGGCTACACCTTC. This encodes CASSGGQADGYTF.